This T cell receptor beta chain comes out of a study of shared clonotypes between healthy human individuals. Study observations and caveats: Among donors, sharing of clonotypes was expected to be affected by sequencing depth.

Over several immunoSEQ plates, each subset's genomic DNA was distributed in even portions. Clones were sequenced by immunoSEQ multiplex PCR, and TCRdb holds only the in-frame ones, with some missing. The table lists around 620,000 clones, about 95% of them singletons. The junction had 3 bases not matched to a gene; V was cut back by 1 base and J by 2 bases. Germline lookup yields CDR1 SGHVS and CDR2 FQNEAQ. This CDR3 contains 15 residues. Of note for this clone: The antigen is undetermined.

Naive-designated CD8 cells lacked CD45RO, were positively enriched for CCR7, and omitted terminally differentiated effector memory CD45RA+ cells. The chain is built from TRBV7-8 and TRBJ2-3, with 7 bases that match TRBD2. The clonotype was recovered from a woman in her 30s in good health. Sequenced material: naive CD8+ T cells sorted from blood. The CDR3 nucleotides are TGTGCCAGCAGCTTAGAAGCGGGGCTCACAGATACGCAGTATTTT. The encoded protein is CASSLEAGLTDTQYF.